This paragraph reports one TCR beta chain. The record originates from a study of technical replicates of blood from several donors. CDR3 length: 13 residues. CDR1 and CDR2 from the germline V gene are SEHNR and FQNEAQ (reference sequence). Unmatched junction bases numbered 8, after V lost 3 bases and J lost 12 bases. Sequencing was performed with immunoSEQ multiplex PCR; in TCRdb, only in-frame clones are kept and a portion is missing. The sample has almost 70,000 clones; about 90% are singletons. Sequencing was carried out using T cells isolated from PBMCs. The chain uses TRBV7-9 and TRBJ1-1, with 9 bases identical to TRBD1. This clonotype was sampled from a human donor in good health. The CDR3 region has the DNA TGTGCCAGCAGCTTTACCCCAGGACAGGGGACTTTCTTT. It is translated as CASSFTPGQGTFF.